A single sample gave rise to the 14 T cell receptor beta chains below, sequenced in a study of siplizumab effects on memory and regulatory T cells. Clones were read by immunoSEQ multiplex PCR, and TCRdb kept only the in-frame ones, dropping some. Of 90,000 to 110,000 clones in the sample, around 92% were seen once. The source material was Tregs sorted from blood. Source of these receptors: a human donor in good health.

V and J are TRBV10-1 and TRBJ2-1; TRBD2 is a possible D gene (6 bases). Between the trimmed V and J ends, which lost 3 bases and 15 bases, there was a span of 15 bases. The CDR3 is made up of 12 amino acids. Germline V CDR1 and CDR2: WNHNN, SYGVQD (reference sequence). The CDR3 region has the DNA TGCGCCAGCAGTGATCCGGGAGCTGGGCTGTTCTTC. The encoded protein is CASSDPGAGLFF.

This chain joins TRBV10-3 and TRBJ2-3; D uncertain. The CDR3 length is 13 residues. V was cut by 6 bases and J by 1 base, with 8 bases left in between. The germline V gene has CDR1 ENHRY and CDR2 SYGVKD. The CDR3 DNA reads as TGTGCCATCAGACTCCCAGGCACAGATACGCAGTATTTT. Its protein product is CAIRLPGTDTQYF.

CDR3 sequence: CSANLRSEAFF. DNA for the CDR3: TGCAGTGCTAATCTGCGGAGTGAAGCTTTCTTT. The genes are TRBV20-1 and TRBJ1-1; no firm D call. The germline V gene encodes CDR1 DFQATT and CDR2 SNEGSKA (reference sequence). CDR3 length: 11 amino acids. Trimming removed 4 bases from V and 7 bases from J, with 10 bases in between.

The J gene is TRBJ2-3, the V gene TRBV10-3, with 16 positions matching TRBD2. CDR1 is ENHRY, CDR2 SYGVKD, per germline. The CDR3 is made up of 17 amino acids. Trimming at V came to 2 bases and at J to 4 bases, leaving 3 bases not matched to a gene. The CDR3: CAISEAGTSGGADTQYF. For the CDR3, the DNA is TGTGCCATCAGTGAGGCCGGGACTAGCGGGGGGGCAGATACGCAGTATTTT.

This clone came up a few times. This chain joins TRBV19 and TRBJ1-5; D remains unclear. Germline V gene sequence: CDR1 LNHDA, CDR2 SQIVND (reference sequence). V lost 0 bases and J 5 bases, leaving 5 bases between the germline ends. The CDR3 has 13 residues. The CDR3 nucleotides read TGTGCCAGTAGTATAGACGTCGATCAGCCCCAGCATTTT. It encodes CASSIDVDQPQHF.

The genes are TRBV5-1 and TRBJ2-1; 10 positions agree with TRBD1. In germline, CDR1 is SGHRS, CDR2 YFSETQ. The J segment lost 11 bases and the V segment lost 4 bases, leaving 6 bases of the junction unmatched. The CDR3 consists of 13 residues. The CDR3 spells CASSVDRGRKQFF. CDR3 nucleotide sequence: TGCGCCAGCAGCGTCGACAGGGGGCGCAAGCAGTTCTTC.

The V call is TRBV2, the J call TRBJ1-4; 8 bases align to TRBD1. J lost 7 bases, V lost 6 bases, and 10 bases had no gene match. Germline CDR1 reads SNHLY; CDR2 reads FYNNEI. The CDR3 is made up of 15 amino acids. The CDR3 spells CASRRRQGSGEKLFF. For the CDR3, the DNA is TGTGCCAGCAGGAGGAGACAGGGGTCCGGTGAAAAACTGTTTTTT.

This clone was detected only once. This chain uses TRBV10-3 with TRBJ2-5, with 11 bases fitting TRBD2. This CDR3 has 16 amino acids. Germline CDR1 ENHRY, CDR2 SYGVKD. Trimming took 6 bases from V and 4 from J; bases not matched to a gene: 10. The CDR3 bases are TGTGCCATCAGCCACGGGACTAGCGGAGGGAGAGAGACCCAGTACTTC. Protein sequence: CAISHGTSGGRETQYF.

The CDR3 reads CASSLGGPKFF. CDR3 coding DNA: TGCGCCAGCAGCTTGGGTGGGCCCAAGTTCTTC. The chain carries TRBV5-1 and TRBJ2-1, with unresolved D. The CDR3 covers 11 residues. Germline V gives CDR1 SGHRS, CDR2 YFSETQ. The germline V and J ends were trimmed by 0 bases and 14 bases, with 9 bases remaining between them.

The sample holds one count of this clone. J is TRBJ1-1 and V is TRBV19; D is ambiguous. CDR3 length equals 14 residues. CDR1 and CDR2 from the germline V gene are LNHDA and SQIVND (reference sequence). V lost 4 bases and J 5 bases, leaving 14 bases between the germline ends. In nucleotides, the CDR3 is TGTGCCAGTAGTAGCGTTTCAGCAGGAACTGAAGCTTTCTTT. Its protein product is CASSSVSAGTEAFF.

The V call is TRBV12-5, the J call TRBJ1-1; D unclear. CDR1 and CDR2 (germline): LGHNT, FRNRAP. Trimming cost V 0 bases and J 1 base, with 0 bases left between them. This CDR3 contains 12 residues. CDR3 in amino acids: CASGLVNTEAFF. In nucleotides, the CDR3 is TGTGCTAGTGGTTTGGTGAACACTGAAGCTTTCTTT. The whole variable domain, remainder taken from reference TRBV12-5 and TRBJ1-1, is DARVTQTPRHKVTEMGQEVTMRCQPILGHNTVFWYRQTMMQGLELLAYFRNRAPLDDSGMPKDRFSAEMPDATLATLKIQPSEPRDSAVYFCASGLVNTEAFFGQGTRLTVV.

The chain has TRBV27 and TRBJ2-7, with TRBD1 matching over 10 bases. Trimming at V came to 5 bases and at J to 2 bases, leaving 6 bases not matched to a gene. Germline V gene sequence: CDR1 MNHEY, CDR2 SMNVEV (reference sequence). This CDR3 has 15 amino acids. The CDR3 sequence is CASSRGDRGAYEQYF. In DNA, the CDR3 is TGTGCCAGCAGTCGGGGGGACAGGGGTGCCTACGAGCAGTACTTC.

This chain connects TRBV18 to TRBJ2-3; tentatively, D is TRBD2 (5 bases). Germline V gives CDR1 KGHSH, CDR2 LQKENI. V lost 3 bases to trimming and J lost 3 bases, with 10 bases between them. The CDR3 runs 14 residues. CDR3 DNA: TGTGCCAGCTCACCCTCGCCGGGAACAGATACGCAGTATTTT. This gives the protein CASSPSPGTDTQYF.

This CDR3 reads CASFRLGNQEAFF. CDR3 nucleotide sequence: TGTGCCAGCTTTCGATTGGGGAATCAGGAAGCTTTCTTT. This chain links TRBV6-5 with TRBJ1-1; no firm D call. CDR1 and CDR2 (germline): MNHEY, SVGAGI. CDR3 size: 13 residues. Trimming cost V 8 bases and J 8 bases, with 18 bases left between them.